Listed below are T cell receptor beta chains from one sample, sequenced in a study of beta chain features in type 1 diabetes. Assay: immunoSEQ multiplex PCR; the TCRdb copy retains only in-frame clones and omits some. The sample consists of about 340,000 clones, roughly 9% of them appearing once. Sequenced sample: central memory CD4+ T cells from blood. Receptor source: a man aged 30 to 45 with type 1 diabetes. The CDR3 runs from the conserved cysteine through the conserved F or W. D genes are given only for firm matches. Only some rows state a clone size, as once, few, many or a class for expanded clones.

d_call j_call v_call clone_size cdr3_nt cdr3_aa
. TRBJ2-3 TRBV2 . TGTGCCAGCAGTGAAGGGTCTGGGGCGGATACGCAGTATTTT CASSEGSGADTQYF
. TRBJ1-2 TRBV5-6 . TGTGCCAGCAGCAGACTCACCTTTCTTAACTATGGCTACACCTTC CASSRLTFLNYGYTF
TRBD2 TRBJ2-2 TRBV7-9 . TGTGCCAGCAGCGAGAGCGGGGGGAACACCGGGGAGCTGTTTTTT CASSESGGNTGELFF
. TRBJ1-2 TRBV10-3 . TGTGCCATCAGTGATCGTGTGATAGGCTATGGCTACACCTTC CAISDRVIGYGYTF
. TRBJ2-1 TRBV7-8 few TGTGCCAGCAGCTTAGGGAGAAACAATGAGCAGTTCTTC CASSLGRNNEQFF
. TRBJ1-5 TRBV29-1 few TGCAGCGTTGACCAGGGGTATGATCAGCCCCAGCATTTT CSVDQGYDQPQHF
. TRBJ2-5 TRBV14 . TGTGCCAGCAGCCTAGGAATTGTGTACCAAGAGACCCAGTACTTC CASSLGIVYQETQYF
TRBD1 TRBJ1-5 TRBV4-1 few TGCGCCAGCAGCCAAGAATGGGGACAGGGACAGCCCCAGCATTTT CASSQEWGQGQPQHF
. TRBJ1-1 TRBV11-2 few TGTGCCAGCAGCCCCCGATCGAACACTGAAGCTTTCTTT CASSPRSNTEAFF
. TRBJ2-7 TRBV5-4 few TGTGCCAGCAGCTCCCAGGGGCGGGAGGAGCAGTACTTC CASSSQGREEQYF
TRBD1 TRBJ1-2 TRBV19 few TGTGCCAGTAGGCAGGGGGACTATGGCTACACCTTC CASRQGDYGYTF
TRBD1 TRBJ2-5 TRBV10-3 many TGTGCCACTTATCTCGGACAGGGAACGACCCAGTACTTC CATYLGQGTTQYF
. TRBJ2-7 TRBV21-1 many TGTGCCAGCAGCTCGCGACAGGGGGCTTCAGACGAGCAGTACTTC CASSSRQGASDEQYF
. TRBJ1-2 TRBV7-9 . TGTGCCAGCAGCCAGGACCCTAACTATGGCTACACCTTC CASSQDPNYGYTF
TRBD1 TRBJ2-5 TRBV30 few TGTGCCTGGGACAGGGGGCTAGGAGAGACCCAGTACTTC CAWDRGLGETQYF
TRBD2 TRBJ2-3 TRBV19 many TGTGCCTGCGCCCCGCGGGGGGGAGATACGCAGTATTTT CACAPRGGDTQYF
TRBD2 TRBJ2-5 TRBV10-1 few TGCGCCAGCAGTGGAGGACTAGCGGGGGGTTTTGGTGCAGAGACCCAGTACTTC CASSGGLAGGFGAETQYF
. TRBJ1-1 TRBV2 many TGTGCCAGCAGTGGCCTTACAGGGAACACTGAAGCTTTCTTT CASSGLTGNTEAFF
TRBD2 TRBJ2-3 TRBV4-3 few TGCGCCAGCAGCCAAACGTTTAGCGGGGCAGATACGCAGTATTTT CASSQTFSGADTQYF
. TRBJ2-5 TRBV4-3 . TGCGCCAGCAGCCAGGAACGTGCTGTCCCAGAGGAGACCCAGTACTTC CASSQERAVPEETQYF
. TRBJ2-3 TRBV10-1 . TGCGCCAGCAGTAACGAGGGGAATACGCAGTATTTT CASSNEGNTQYF
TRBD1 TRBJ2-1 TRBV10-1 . TGCGCCAGCAGTGGGACCGGGACAGGGAACAATGAGCAGTTCTTC CASSGTGTGNNEQFF
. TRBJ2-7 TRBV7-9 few TGTGCCAGCAGCCCTCGGAGCTCCTACGAGCAGTACTTC CASSPRSSYEQYF